The rows below give T cell receptor beta chains drawn from one sample of a study of neurological immune-mediated disorders. MiXCR, applied by TCRdb to the 5' RACE reads, yields one record per CDR3 protein. The table has some 68,000 distinct CDR3 sequences, roughly 15% seen once. Sequenced sample: PBMCs. All receptors come from a female donor with HTLV-1-associated myelopathy (HAM/TSP). Each CDR3 is given with its conserved first and last residue. Fields, in order: clone size, D gene, V gene, J gene, CDR3 protein, CDR3 DNA. The D gene is left open where the match is weak. For some rows the clone size is stated as once, few or many, or as a class when expanded; others skip it.

-	-	TRBV20-1	TRBJ2-4	CSAGGRPVRAKNILYF	TGCAGTGCTGGGGGGCGTCCGGTGAGGGCCAAAAACATTCTGTACTTC
few	-	TRBV7-2	TRBJ1-2	CASSPTSSGYGYTF	TGTGCCAGCAGCCCAACGTCGTCGGGATATGGCTACACCTTC
many	TRBD1	TRBV27	TRBJ2-5	CASSADRGGRETQYF	TGTGCCAGCAGTGCCGACAGGGGAGGCCGAGAGACCCAGTACTTC
many	-	TRBV11-1	TRBJ2-2	CASSLEAGVGLFF	TGTGCCAGCAGCTTAGAGGCAGGGGTCGGGCTGTTTTTT
few	-	TRBV7-9	TRBJ2-7	CASSFGQEQYF	TGTGCCAGCAGCTTCGGACAGGAGCAGTACTTC
medium-sized	TRBD2	TRBV5-1	TRBJ2-1	CASSLSLAGHEQFF	TGCGCCAGCAGCTTGTCGCTAGCGGGGCATGAGCAGTTCTTC
many	-	TRBV6-6	TRBJ1-2	CASTLGLYYGYTF	TGTGCCAGCACTCTCGGGCTATACTATGGCTACACCTTC
many	TRBD2	TRBV5-1	TRBJ2-3	CASSLAGKVSDTQYF	TGCGCCAGCAGCCTAGCGGGGAAGGTCTCAGATACGCAGTATTTT
-	-	TRBV28	TRBJ2-1	CASSFTPAKTSLYNEQFF	TGTGCCAGCAGTTTCACACCCGCAAAGACTAGTCTGTACAATGAGCAGTTCTTC
many	-	TRBV4-2	TRBJ2-3	CASSQDGTSDTQYF	TGTGCCAGCAGCCAAGATGGAACCTCAGATACGCAGTATTTT